This section outlines one TCR beta chain sequence together with its context. Its target is not known. The data originate from a study of cytomegalovirus exposure and HLA in healthy donors. Study-level information: Tens of millions of unique TCRs from HLA-typed donors were held in an early data release.

J lost 5 bases, V lost 3 bases, and 5 bases had no gene match. Germline V gene lookup returns CDR1 MGHDK and CDR2 SYGVNS. The CDR3 consists of 15 residues. With 60 Vbeta and 13 Jbeta primers, the PCR was carried out. Method: immunoSEQ multiplex PCR; TCRdb's copy keeps in-frame clones and lacks some. This sample carries roughly 150,000 clones, around 72% of them seen once, and the ten largest clones take less than 2.5%. The study, taken as a whole, reports: Earlier analysis looked at TCR beta V segments, and most were productive about 87% or about 30% of the time. Most sequenced TCRs were rare (though some public TCRs occurred in many donors). Sequencing likely produced, as an artifact, a cluster of highly shared sequence variants.

The material sequenced was PBMCs. The TCR comes from a man aged 35 to 55 in good health and CMV-seronegative. The chain recombines TRBV25-1 with TRBJ2-2; 8 bases agree with TRBD1. CDR3 in amino acids: CASSEDRTGTGELFF. The CDR3 DNA reads TGTGCCAGCAGTGAGGACAGGACAGGGACCGGGGAGCTGTTTTTT.